What follows are 22 T cell receptor beta chains derived from one specimen sequenced in a study of T cell responses to AZD1222 COVID-19 vaccine. Method: immunoSEQ multiplex PCR; TCRdb's copy keeps in-frame clones and lacks some. The sample consists of 200,000 or so clones, around 86% of them appearing once. The sample was peripheral blood, taken on day 0 of MenACWY control vaccination. These receptors originate from an adult in good health.

This clone was detected only once. The chain combines TRBV7-2 with TRBJ1-5; tentatively, D is TRBD1 (6 bases). Germline V CDR1 and CDR2: SGHTA, FQGNSA. The CDR3 has 14 amino acids. Trimming took 1 base from V and 6 from J, leaving 10 bases between them. For the CDR3, the DNA is TGTGCCAGCAGCTTAGTTGGGGGGCCTCAGCCCCAGCATTTT. Translated, it gives CASSLVGGPQPQHF.

The chain couples TRBV4-1 to TRBJ2-6, with 8 bases aligning to TRBD1. The CDR3 runs to 19 residues. CDR1 and CDR2 from the germline V gene are MGHRA and YSYEKL. Trimming removed 0 bases from V and 1 base from J; junction bases left unmatched: 8. This CDR3 reads CASSQEVRQGASGANVLTF. CDR3 nucleotides: TGCGCCAGCAGCCAAGAAGTCCGGCAGGGGGCGTCTGGGGCCAACGTCCTGACTTTC.

This clone was detected only a few times. The J gene is TRBJ2-2, the V gene TRBV6-4, with TRBD1 matching 9 bases. V lost 5 bases, J lost 0 bases, and 7 bases stayed unmatched. The germline V gene encodes CDR1 MRHNA and CDR2 SNTAGT. The CDR3 contains 17 residues. The DNA for the CDR3 is TGTGCCAGCAGTCGATCCGGGACAGGGTCGAACACCGGGGAGCTGTTTTTT. Amino acid sequence: CASSRSGTGSNTGELFF.

This rearrangement joins TRBV29-1 to TRBJ2-7; tentatively, D is TRBD2 (5 bases). V was pared by 7 bases and J by 6 bases, with 19 bases between. CDR3 size: 13 residues. CDR1 SQVTM and CDR2 ANQGSEA come from the germline V gene. CDR3 sequence: CSAKVGLGREQYF. For the CDR3, the DNA is TGCAGCGCTAAAGTCGGACTCGGTCGCGAGCAGTACTTC.

This clone was recorded once. The rearrangement joins TRBV30 to TRBJ2-7; TRBD1 is a possible D gene (6 bases). The CDR3 has 14 residues. The germline V gene encodes CDR1 GTSNPN and CDR2 SVGIG (reference sequence). Trimming pared 5 bases from V and 3 bases from J, leaving 17 bases between. The CDR3 DNA is TGTGCCTGGGGTTTCCGGGACATGAACTACGAGCAGTACTTC. Amino acid sequence: CAWGFRDMNYEQYF.

The J gene is TRBJ1-6, the V gene TRBV4-1; TRBD1 aligns across 9 bases. CDR1 and CDR2 from the germline V gene are MGHRA and YSYEKL. This CDR3 contains 16 residues. Trimming removed 4 bases from V and 10 bases from J; junction bases left unmatched: 11. The CDR3: CASSLRAGDRASPLHF. The CDR3 DNA follows: TGCGCCAGCAGCCTCCGGGCTGGGGACAGGGCCTCACCCCTCCACTTT.

This clone appeared a single time. The rearrangement joins TRBV5-1 to TRBJ1-6; tentative D call: TRBD1 (5 bases). From germline, CDR1 is SGHRS and CDR2 YFSETQ. The CDR3 loop spans 14 amino acids. The V end lost 0 bases, the J end lost 8 bases, and 9 bases lay between the germline ends. CDR3 nucleotides: TGCGCCAGCAGCTTGGACCGGGGCTATTCACCCCTCCACTTT. Protein: CASSLDRGYSPLHF.

The V call is TRBV5-1, the J call TRBJ1-4; D is perhaps TRBD1 (6 bases). V was cut by 1 base and J by 0 bases, with 13 bases left in between. This CDR3 has 17 amino acids. Germline values: CDR1 SGHRS, CDR2 YFSETQ. The CDR3 is CASSLTRGRATNEKLFF. CDR3 nucleotides: TGCGCCAGCAGCTTGACACGGGGGCGCGCAACTAATGAAAAACTGTTTTTT.

About this clone: A read error may account for a junction end that differs from germline. The chain is built from TRBV12-3 or TRBV12-4 and TRBJ1-1, with D tentatively TRBD1 (6 bases). The CDR3 has 11 residues. CDR3 region: CASSLGSGTFF. As DNA, the CDR3 is TGTGCCAGCAGTTTAGGCTCCGGGACATTTTTT.

The genes are TRBV10-2 and TRBJ2-5, with a tentative D call TRBD1 (5 bases). Germline loops: CDR1 WSHSY, CDR2 SAAADI. V gave up 3 bases and J gave up 1 base, with 12 bases separating them. This CDR3 spans 15 amino acids. CDR3 amino acids: CASSDPRVPQETQYF. In nucleotides, the CDR3 is TGCGCCAGCAGTGACCCCAGGGTACCCCAAGAGACCCAGTACTTC.

The chain carries TRBV24-1 and TRBJ2-5, with TRBD1 as a possible D gene (6 bases). This CDR3 is 16 amino acids long. V was cut by 3 bases and J by 3 bases, with 16 bases left in between. Germline assignment: CDR1 KGHDR and CDR2 SFDVKD. Here the CDR3 DNA reads TGTGCCACCAGTGATCGTACGGGACACAAGGAAGAGACCCAGTACTTC. Protein: CATSDRTGHKEETQYF.

The chain has TRBV28 and TRBJ2-7; TRBD2 matches at 9 bases. This CDR3 comprises 16 residues. Unmatched junction bases numbered 10, after V lost 2 bases and J lost 5 bases. Per germline, CDR1 MDHEN and CDR2 SYDVKM. The CDR3 sequence is CASSLPLSGGRNEQYF. The DNA of the CDR3 is TGTGCCAGCAGTTTACCTCTGAGCGGGGGGCGGAACGAGCAGTACTTC.

The genes are TRBV28 and TRBJ2-7; TRBD2 agrees at 7 bases. V was clipped by 10 bases and J by 5 bases; unmatched bases: 14. The CDR3 is made up of 14 amino acids. Germline assignment: CDR1 MDHEN and CDR2 SYDVKM. CDR3: CATGGSFWAHEQYF. CDR3 DNA sequence: TGTGCCACCGGGGGGTCGTTTTGGGCCCACGAGCAGTACTTC.

The genes are TRBV7-8 and TRBJ2-1; 9 positions match TRBD2. Per germline, CDR1 SGHVS and CDR2 FQNEAQ. The junction had 3 bases not matched to a gene; V was cut back by 1 base and J by 2 bases. This CDR3 spans 16 amino acids. CDR3 nucleotides: TGTGCCAGCAGCTTAGAAGCGGGGGGAACCTACAATGAGCAGTTCTTC. Its translation is CASSLEAGGTYNEQFF.

The chain employs TRBV28 and TRBJ2-4; D call uncertain. The CDR3 runs 14 residues. V dropped 4 bases and J dropped 6 bases, with 13 bases sitting between them. Per germline, CDR1 MDHEN and CDR2 SYDVKM. CDR3 region: CASSSPGPSNIQYF. DNA of the CDR3: TGTGCCAGCAGTTCCCCGGGCCCATCAAACATTCAGTACTTC.

The chain has TRBV5-1 and TRBJ1-2, with D possibly TRBD1 on 5 matching bases. This CDR3 region has 13 residues. The germline V and J ends were trimmed by 1 base and 4 bases, with 8 bases remaining between them. The germline V gene encodes CDR1 SGHRS and CDR2 YFSETQ. CDR3: CASSLRDPYGYTF. The CDR3 region has the DNA TGCGCCAGCAGCTTGAGGGACCCCTATGGCTACACCTTC.

This rearrangement joins TRBV19 to TRBJ1-2; no clear D gene. This CDR3 is built from 16 residues. Trimming removed 2 bases at V and 1 base at J, with 14 bases between. In germline, CDR1 is LNHDA, CDR2 SQIVND (reference sequence). The CDR3 here is CASSITDTYSNYGYTF. The CDR3 nucleotides are TGTGCCAGTAGTATAACAGACACCTACAGTAACTATGGCTACACCTTC.

The V gene is TRBV27, the J gene TRBJ2-7; D is unresolved. V was clipped by 1 base and J by 4 bases, with 8 bases between them. The CDR3 contains 13 residues. The germline V gene encodes CDR1 MNHEY and CDR2 SMNVEV (reference sequence). The CDR3 reads CASSLWAGYEQYF. CDR3 in DNA: TGTGCCAGCAGTTTATGGGCCGGTTACGAGCAGTACTTC.

This sequence joins TRBV7-9 and TRBJ1-3, with D uncertain. The V end was cut by 0 bases, the J end by 0 bases, with 9 bases between. Germline CDR1 is SEHNR and CDR2 is FQNEAQ (reference sequence). The CDR3 loop spans 16 amino acids. The CDR3 here is CASSLATVSSGNTIYF. CDR3 bases: TGTGCCAGCAGCTTAGCCACGGTGAGCTCTGGAAACACCATATATTTT.

This clone has more than one count but fewer than ten. CDR3 sequence reads: CASSLAGTGGEQTQYF. Written as DNA, the CDR3 is TGTGCCAGCAGCTTAGCTGGGACAGGTGGGGAGCAGACCCAGTACTTC. The J gene is TRBJ2-5, the V gene TRBV7-2; TRBD1 aligns across 8 bases. The CDR3 sequence is 16 residues long. Germline V CDR1 and CDR2: SGHTA, FQGNSA. Trimming at V came to 0 bases and at J to 6 bases, leaving 9 bases not matched to a gene.

This sequence joins TRBV5-4 and TRBJ1-6; no clear D gene. V lost 0 bases to trimming and J lost 6 bases, with 13 bases between them. The germline CDR1 and CDR2 sequences are SGHNT and YYREEE (reference sequence). The CDR3 is made up of 16 amino acids. The CDR3 loop is CASSLAGQTLNSPLHF. The CDR3 bases are TGTGCCAGCAGCTTGGCCGGGCAGACTCTTAATTCACCCCTCCACTTT.

The chain has TRBV29-1 and TRBJ1-2, with 7 bases that match TRBD1. Germline V gene sequence: CDR1 SQVTM, CDR2 ANQGSEA. J gave up 1 base and V 3 bases, and 5 bases lay outside the gene matches. The length of the CDR3 is 14 residues. CDR3 bases: TGCAGCGTTGACGGGACAGCTATTAACTATGGCTACACCTTC. This gives the protein CSVDGTAINYGYTF.